Shown below are 29 T cell receptor beta chains from a single sample sequenced in a study of blood T cell repertoires in COVID-19. Measured with immunoSEQ multiplex PCR; TCRdb has only the in-frame clones, and not every one. Here the sample spans roughly 250,000 clones, more than 80% being singletons. Input material: PBMCs or T cells enriched from blood (not recorded which). The receptors stem from a man in his forties or fifties who had been exposed to COVID-19.

This clone has only one observation. The chain recombines TRBV10-3 with TRBJ1-1; 9 nucleotides match TRBD1. Germline lookup yields CDR1 ENHRY and CDR2 SYGVKD. The CDR3 is made up of 14 amino acids. The J segment lost 1 base and the V segment lost 7 bases, leaving 4 bases of the junction unmatched. CDR3 sequence reads: CAIKRDRENTEAFF. Here the CDR3 DNA reads TGTGCCATCAAGAGGGACAGGGAGAACACTGAAGCTTTCTTT.

The chain joins TRBV28 to TRBJ2-7; maybe TRBD1 (6 bases). V was trimmed by 8 bases and J by 6 bases, leaving 14 bases between them. The CDR3 has 12 amino acids. Germline V gives CDR1 MDHEN, CDR2 SYDVKM. The CDR3: CASAGTWGEQYF. The CDR3 bases are TGTGCCAGCGCCGGGACATGGGGCGAGCAGTACTTC.

The V and J genes are TRBV5-6 and TRBJ1-1; 7 positions agree with TRBD1. Germline V gene data show CDR1 as SGHDT and CDR2 as YYEEEE. There are 17 residues in the CDR3. J gave up 0 bases and V 1 base, and 9 bases lay outside the gene matches. The CDR3 loop is CASSLYRGTKLNTEAFF. As DNA, the CDR3 is TGTGCCAGCAGCTTGTACAGGGGCACCAAACTGAACACTGAAGCTTTCTTT.

The CDR3 protein is CASSLRSTTEGQFF. CDR3 sequence (DNA): TGTGCCAGCAGCCTACGGTCCACAACCGAGGGGCAGTTCTTC. The chain links TRBV28 to TRBJ2-1; D may be TRBD2 (5 bases). Per germline, CDR1 MDHEN and CDR2 SYDVKM. The CDR3 length is 14 residues. V lost 6 bases to trimming and J lost 12 bases, with 21 bases between them.

The CDR3 protein is CASSPSQGRSYEQYV. The DNA of the CDR3 is TGTGCCAGCTCACCTTCCCAGGGAAGATCCTACGAGCAGTACGTC. The chain recombines TRBV18 with TRBJ2-7; tentatively, D is TRBD1 (5 bases). This CDR3 contains 15 residues. Germline V CDR1 and CDR2: KGHSH, LQKENI. The ends were cut back, 3 bases at V and 1 base at J, with 13 bases in the middle.

This clone was counted once. The CDR3 coding sequence is TGTGCCAGCTCACATAGCGGGATCGAAGACGAGCAGTACGTC. It translates to CASSHSGIEDEQYV. The genes are TRBV18 and TRBJ2-7; 8 bases agree with TRBD2. This CDR3 contains 14 residues. Unmatched junction bases numbered 7, after V lost 4 bases and J lost 5 bases. CDR1 is KGHSH, CDR2 LQKENI, per germline.

This chain connects TRBV5-1 to TRBJ1-1; D is uncertain. CDR3 length: 14 residues. Trimming cost V 1 base and J 8 bases, with 15 bases left between them. The germline gives CDR1 SGHRS, CDR2 YFSETQ. The DNA of the CDR3 is TGCGCCAGCAGCTTGTCTAGCAGTTTGACCGAAGCTTTCTTT. Its protein product is CASSLSSSLTEAFF.

The V gene is TRBV4-1, the J gene TRBJ1-5, with D maybe TRBD1 (5 bases). The CDR3 spans 14 residues. V lost 1 base and J 1 base, leaving 5 bases between the germline ends. The germline CDR1 and CDR2 sequences are MGHRA and YSYEKL. DNA for the CDR3: TGCGCCAGCAGCCAAGGACAGAGCAATCAGCCCCAGCATTTT. Encoded protein: CASSQGQSNQPQHF.

The chain recombines TRBV19 with TRBJ2-5; D unresolved. The V end was cut by 4 bases, the J end by 4 bases, with 19 bases between. The germline V gene has CDR1 LNHDA and CDR2 SQIVND (reference sequence). This CDR3 has 16 residues. CDR3 sequence reads: CASSTHNSPTAETQYF. The CDR3 DNA is TGTGCCAGTAGTACCCACAATAGCCCCACCGCAGAGACCCAGTACTTC.

This chain connects TRBV10-3 to TRBJ1-6; D is uncertain. Germline CDR1 reads ENHRY; CDR2 reads SYGVKD. V was shortened by 2 bases and J by 7 bases, with 3 bases between the two germline ends. The CDR3 extends over 12 amino acids. The CDR3 coding sequence is TGTGCCATCAGTGAGATAAATTCACCCCTCCACTTT. Its translation is CAISEINSPLHF.

V is TRBV3-1 (or the pseudogene TRBV3-2) and J is TRBJ1-1; D is unclear. The germline gives CDR1 LGHDT, CDR2 YNNKEL (reference sequence). V was shortened by 0 bases and J by 1 base, with 9 bases between the two germline ends. The length of the CDR3 is 15 residues. The CDR3: CASSQDPRQNTEAFF. The CDR3 region has the DNA TGTGCCAGCAGCCAAGATCCGAGACAGAACACTGAAGCTTTCTTT.

This sequence joins TRBV2 and TRBJ2-1, with D maybe TRBD2 (5 bases). CDR1 is SNHLY and CDR2 is FYNNEI in the germline V gene. Trimming shortened V by 3 bases and J by 14 bases, and 20 bases separated the two germline ends. The length of the CDR3 is 14 residues. CDR3 DNA sequence: TGTGCCAGCAGTGAGATGAGGGTACAAGGGAAGAAGTTCTTC. Encoded protein: CASSEMRVQGKKFF.

V usage is TRBV5-1 and J usage is TRBJ2-5, with 7 bases aligning to TRBD1. Losses at the gene ends were 5 bases for V and 2 bases for J; bases not matched to a gene: 6. CDR3 length equals 14 residues. Germline CDR1 SGHRS, CDR2 YFSETQ. The CDR3 here is CASRPGGQQETQYF. The CDR3 DNA sequence: TGCGCCAGCAGACCAGGGGGACAGCAAGAGACCCAGTACTTC.

The V call is TRBV30, the J call TRBJ2-7; 7 positions match TRBD1. Germline CDR1 GTSNPN, CDR2 SVGIG (reference sequence). The CDR3 covers 15 residues. Trimming at V came to 0 bases and at J to 2 bases, leaving 7 bases not matched to a gene. CDR3 loop: CAWSVGRGLTYEQYV. CDR3 nucleotide sequence: TGTGCCTGGAGTGTAGGCAGGGGGTTAACCTACGAGCAGTACGTC.

The chain is built from TRBV4-1 and TRBJ1-1; the match to TRBD1 covers 7 bases. Germline CDR1 reads MGHRA; CDR2 reads YSYEKL. CDR3 size: 14 residues. V dropped 2 bases and J dropped 3; count of bases not matched to a gene: 3. CDR3 bases: TGCGCCAGCAGCCAATTACAGGGGTACACTGAAGCTTTCTTT. This translates into CASSQLQGYTEAFF.

This chain uses TRBV5-1 with TRBJ1-4; D gene ambiguous. V dropped 3 bases and J dropped 3 bases, with 6 bases sitting between them. The CDR3 extends over 13 amino acids. Germline V gives CDR1 SGHRS, CDR2 YFSETQ. CDR3 DNA: TGCGCCAGCAGCTACGGGTCTAATGAAAAACTGTTTTTT. It encodes CASSYGSNEKLFF.

A remark on this clone: A junction end diverges from the germline sequence, so it may reflect a read error. This chain uses TRBV5-1 with TRBJ1-1, with D unresolved. This CDR3 spans 13 amino acids. Germline V CDR1 and CDR2: SGHRS, YFSETQ. The CDR3 protein is CASRLDGYTEAFF. DNA for the CDR3: TGCGCCAGCAGGTTGGACGGTTACACTGAAGCTTTCTTT.

This chain connects TRBV11-3 to TRBJ2-1; 12 bases are shared with TRBD2. The length of the CDR3 is 18 residues. With 0 bases clipped from V and 4 bases from J, the junction kept 7 bases outside the gene matches. CDR1 is SGHNT, CDR2 YENEEA, per germline. The DNA of the CDR3 is TGTGCCAGCAGCTTAGATTCTCGACTAGCGGGAGTATACAATGAGCAGTTCTTC. Its protein product is CASSLDSRLAGVYNEQFF.

The chain uses TRBV14 and TRBJ2-1, with 7 nucleotides matching TRBD1. The ends lost 4 bases at V and 2 bases at J; junction bases unmatched: 2. The CDR3 has 14 residues. The V gene's germline CDR1 is SGHDN and CDR2 FVKESK. CDR3 DNA: TGTGCCAGCAGCCGAGACAGGGCCTACAATGAGCAGTTCTTC. Its protein product is CASSRDRAYNEQFF.

The V call is TRBV7-2, the J call TRBJ2-5, with a tentative D call TRBD2 (5 bases). Germline V lookup: CDR1 SGHTA, CDR2 FQGNSA. Trimming shortened V by 0 bases and J by 4 bases, and 6 bases separated the two germline ends. The CDR3 extends over 13 amino acids. Here the CDR3 reads CASSLALVETQYF. CDR3 bases: TGTGCCAGCAGCTTAGCACTAGTAGAGACCCAGTACTTC.

In this sample, this clone turned up once. J is TRBJ2-2 and V is TRBV14, with 7 bases matching TRBD1. J lost 0 bases, V lost 6 bases, and 7 bases had no gene match. The CDR3 spans 16 residues. CDR1 is SGHDN, CDR2 FVKESK, per germline. Here the CDR3 DNA reads TGTGCCAGCAGGAGCTCCGGGACAGCGAACACCGGGGAGCTGTTTTTT. This translates into CASRSSGTANTGELFF.

The rearrangement uses TRBV6-5 and TRBJ1-6; no clear D. CDR1 and CDR2 (germline): MNHEY, SVGAGI. Deletions cut 8 bases from V and 0 bases from J, with 8 bases between. The CDR3 has 14 residues. CDR3 nucleotide sequence: TGTGCCAGCTCAAGGAGCTCCTATAATTCACCCCTCCACTTT. This encodes CASSRSSYNSPLHF.

The genes are TRBV3-1 (or the pseudogene TRBV3-2) and TRBJ1-1; maybe TRBD1 (5 bases). In germline, CDR1 is LGHDT, CDR2 YNNKEL (reference sequence). The ends were cut back, 7 bases at V and 6 bases at J, with 15 bases in the middle. This CDR3 region has 13 residues. The DNA of the CDR3 is TGTGCCAGCACCGTCGCAGGGTCGGCTGAAGCTTTCTTT. This translates into CASTVAGSAEAFF.

The chain couples TRBV18 to TRBJ1-2; no clear D. CDR1 and CDR2 (germline): KGHSH, LQKENI. The CDR3 runs 13 residues. Trimming left V 3 bases short and J 7 bases short, with 12 bases between. CDR3 loop: CASSPGGPPGYTF. The CDR3 nucleotides read TGTGCCAGCTCACCGGGAGGTCCGCCTGGCTACACCTTC.

The V call is TRBV18, the J call TRBJ1-2; D is ambiguous. The germline CDR1 and CDR2 sequences are KGHSH and LQKENI. The CDR3 runs to 14 residues. V lost 6 bases to trimming and J lost 1 base, with 12 bases between them. This CDR3 reads CASSQIPVNYGYTF. The CDR3, as DNA: TGTGCCAGCTCTCAAATTCCGGTTAACTATGGCTACACCTTC.

The genes are TRBV5-1 and TRBJ1-5; 9 nucleotides line up with TRBD1. CDR3 length: 14 residues. CDR1 and CDR2 (germline): SGHRS, YFSETQ. V was pared by 4 bases and J by 6 bases, with 5 bases of the junction left unmatched. The CDR3 region is CASSPGQGGQPQHF. In DNA, the CDR3 is TGCGCCAGCAGCCCGGGACAGGGTGGTCAGCCCCAGCATTTT.

The V and J genes are TRBV24-1 and TRBJ1-1; the match to TRBD1 covers 8 bases. Germline V gene data show CDR1 as KGHDR and CDR2 as SFDVKD. V dropped 9 bases and J dropped 8; count of bases not matched to a gene: 4. The CDR3 has 11 amino acids. The CDR3 spells CATSGGLEAFF. CDR3 DNA: TGTGCCACCTCAGGGGGCTTGGAAGCTTTCTTT.

In its sample, this clone was seen once. This chain joins TRBV27 and TRBJ1-1; 8 positions match TRBD1. The germline V gene has CDR1 MNHEY and CDR2 SMNVEV (reference sequence). After removal of 6 bases from V and 3 bases from J, the junction contained 6 bases not matched to a gene. The CDR3 spans 14 residues. The CDR3 loop is CASRLDRDDTEAFF. The CDR3 coding sequence is TGTGCCAGCAGATTGGACAGGGACGACACTGAAGCTTTCTTT.

This clone appeared a few times. The V call is TRBV2, the J call TRBJ1-3; TRBD1 matches 9 bases. Germline CDR1 SNHLY, CDR2 FYNNEI. The CDR3 totals 16 residues. J lost 1 base, V lost 11 bases, and 12 bases had no gene match. Written as DNA, the CDR3 is TGTGCCCACGCAGCCCCAGACAGGGGGTCTGGAAACACCATATATTTT. Translating gives CAHAAPDRGSGNTIYF.